This TCR beta chain is drawn from a study of blood T cell repertoires in COVID-19. The table came from immunoSEQ multiplex PCR; TCRdb's copy has only in-frame clones and leaves some out. The sample lists 20,000 to 30,000 clones, roughly nine tenths occurring once. With 0 bases removed from V and 3 bases from J, the gap between germline ends came to 18 bases. Germline assignment: CDR1 LGHNA and CDR2 YSLEER. The CDR3 runs 17 residues. The TCR sequence derives from a human donor in a cohort sampled during active COVID-19. Sequenced input: peripheral blood. The genes are TRBV4-3 and TRBJ2-7, with D tentatively TRBD1 (6 bases). The CDR3 loop reads CASSQEADSRGIYEQYF. CDR3 nucleotide sequence: TGCGCCAGCAGCCAAGAGGCGGATTCTAGGGGGATCTACGAGCAGTACTTC.